This T cell receptor (beta chain) originates from a study of blood T cell repertoires in COVID-19. V was shortened by 5 bases and J by 0 bases, with 18 bases between the two germline ends. CDR1 SNHLY and CDR2 FYNNEI come from the germline V gene. The CDR3 totals 17 residues. The data were produced by immunoSEQ multiplex PCR, yet TCRdb's version contains in-frame clones alone and is incomplete. The sample has hundreds of thousands of clones, about 89% seen once. The receptor was derived from a woman aged 25 to 39 with acute or convalescent COVID-19. Sequenced material: peripheral blood. The rearrangement uses TRBV2 and TRBJ2-3; a weak D match, TRBD2 (6 bases). CDR3 coding DNA: TGTGCCAGCAGTCCAATTAATAGCGGAGCTAGCACAGATACGCAGTATTTT. It yields the protein CASSPINSGASTDTQYF. The whole variable domain, remainder taken from reference TRBV2 and TRBJ2-3, is EPEVTQTPSHQVTQMGQEVILRCVPISNHLYFYWYRQILGQKVEFLVSFYNNEISEKSEIFDDQFSVERPDGSNFTLKIRSTKLEDSAMYFCASSPINSGASTDTQYFGPGTRLTVL.